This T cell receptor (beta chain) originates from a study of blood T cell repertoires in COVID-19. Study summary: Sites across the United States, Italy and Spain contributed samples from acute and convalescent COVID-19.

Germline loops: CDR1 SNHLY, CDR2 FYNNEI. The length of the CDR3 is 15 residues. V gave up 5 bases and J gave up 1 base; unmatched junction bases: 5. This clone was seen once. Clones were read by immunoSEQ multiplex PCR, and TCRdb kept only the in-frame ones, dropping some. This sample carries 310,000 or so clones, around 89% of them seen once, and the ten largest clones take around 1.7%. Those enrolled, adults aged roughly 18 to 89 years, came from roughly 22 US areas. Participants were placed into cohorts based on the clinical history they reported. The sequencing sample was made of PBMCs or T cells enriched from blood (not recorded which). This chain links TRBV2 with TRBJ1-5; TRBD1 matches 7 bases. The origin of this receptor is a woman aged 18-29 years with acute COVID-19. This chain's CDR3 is CASSTQGLSNQPQHF. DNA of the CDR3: TGTGCCAGCAGTACACAGGGGTTAAGCAATCAGCCCCAGCATTTT. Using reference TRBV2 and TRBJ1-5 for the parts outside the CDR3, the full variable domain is EPEVTQTPSHQVTQMGQEVILRCVPISNHLYFYWYRQILGQKVEFLVSFYNNEISEKSEIFDDQFSVERPDGSNFTLKIRSTKLEDSAMYFCASSTQGLSNQPQHFGDGTRLSIL.